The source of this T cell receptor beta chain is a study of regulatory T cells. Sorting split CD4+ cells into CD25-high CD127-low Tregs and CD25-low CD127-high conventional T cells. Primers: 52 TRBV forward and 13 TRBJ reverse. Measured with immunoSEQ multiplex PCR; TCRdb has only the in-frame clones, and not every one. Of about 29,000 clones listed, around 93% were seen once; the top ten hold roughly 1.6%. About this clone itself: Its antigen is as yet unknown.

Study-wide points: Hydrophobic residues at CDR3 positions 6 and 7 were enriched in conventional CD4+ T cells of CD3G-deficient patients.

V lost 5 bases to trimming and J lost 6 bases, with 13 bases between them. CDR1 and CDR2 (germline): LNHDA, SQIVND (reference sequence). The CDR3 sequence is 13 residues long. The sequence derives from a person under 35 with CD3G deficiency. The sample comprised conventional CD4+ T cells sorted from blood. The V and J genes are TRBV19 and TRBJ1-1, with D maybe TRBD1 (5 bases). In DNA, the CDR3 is TGTGCCAGTAGTCAAACCGGGGGGTCTGAAGCTTTCTTT. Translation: CASSQTGGSEAFF.